A single TCR beta chain is shown here with its context. This clone's antigen is unknown. No quality values exist for individual bases; no much larger clone is one base distant. This entry comes from a study of T-cell memory formation after mild COVID-19 listed by TCRdb under 2021. For the wider study: Most TCR sequence clusters were specific to one of the two donors. Two young, previously healthy adult volunteers made up the cohort, one male and one female. T-cell clones expanding and contracting after mild COVID-19 in a couple of donors were tracked by longitudinal TCRalpha and TCRbeta repertoire sequencing. Points the paper makes about the study in general: From day 15 to 85, contracting clones showed balanced CD4/CD8 phenotypes, whereas a second wave of clones that expanded from day 15 to 37 leaned towards CD4+. Whether the second-wave clones peaking on day 37 were SARS-CoV-2 specific was not confirmed. Contracting CD4+ clones appeared mostly in the CM and EM memory subsets, whereas CD8+ clones were enriched in EMRA. Some responding clones were detected in pre-infection memory, suggesting pre-existing cross-reactive memory T cells joined the SARS-CoV-2 response. Only two mild cases were covered in the study, and larger cohorts including severe cases with pre-infection samples were considered necessary.

Sequenced using an Illumina NovaSeq 6000. TCRalpha and TCRbeta cDNA libraries were built by 5'RACE with constant-segment primers, adding sample barcodes and unique molecular identifiers. RNA was extracted from every sample with Trizol reagent. The libraries were amplified in two PCR steps, and the second step added a second sample barcode and Illumina TruSeq adapters. Sequencing of libraries was performed on an Illumina NovaSeq with 2 x 150 bp paired-end reads. In the authors' own workflow: The reads were demultiplexed and collapsed into UMI-guided consensus sequences using migec v1.2.7. Using mixcr v2.1.11, UMI consensuses were aligned to TRA and TRB V and J templates and then assembled into clonotypes. A clonotype was counted as expanded or contracted only when both edgeR and NoisET called the clonotype significant, with the noise models trained on biological replicates. For edgeR calls, the cutoffs were a false discovery rate-adjusted p below 0.01 and a log2 fold-change threshold of 1. As an exploratory analysis of dynamics, PCA with hierarchical clustering was applied to max-normalized trajectories of the 1000 most abundant clonotypes. Separately sequenced CD4+ and CD8+ repertoires were used to assign a CD4 or CD8 phenotype to each responding clone. TCRdb cleaned the public reads at Q25 with fastp, built clones with MiXCR and kept in-frame beta chains. Duplicate CDR3 protein sequences are folded into a single record with the most common DNA and genes. The V and J calls come from TCRdb's annotation, not from the publication. This sample holds roughly 400,000 distinct CDR3 sequences; roughly 15% were observed only once. The ten largest clones capture about 22% of the sample.

Ficoll-Paque density gradient centrifugation was the method used to isolate PBMCs. From its cysteine to its phenylalanine, the CDR3 spans 14 amino acids. Only the CDR3 DNA stays, 42 bases, in frame from base 1. The germline V gene encodes CDR1 MGHDK and CDR2 SYGVNS. The trim is 5 bases for V and 2 bases for J, with a gap of 13 bases between the germline ends. The sequence was collected from a man aged 18 to 30 who had mild COVID-19 (a few samples of this study predate the infection). The sample titles of this study are shuffled in the database, so cell type and time point are left out; the donor was told from shared clones. The material sequenced was PBMCs or a T cell subset sorted from them (not recorded which). The sequence joins TRBV25-1 to TRBJ2-7; the D gene identity is not certain. The DNA is TGTGCCAGCAGTAATAGGTTCCACCCCTACGAGCAGTACTTC. Its protein is CASSNRFHPYEQYF.